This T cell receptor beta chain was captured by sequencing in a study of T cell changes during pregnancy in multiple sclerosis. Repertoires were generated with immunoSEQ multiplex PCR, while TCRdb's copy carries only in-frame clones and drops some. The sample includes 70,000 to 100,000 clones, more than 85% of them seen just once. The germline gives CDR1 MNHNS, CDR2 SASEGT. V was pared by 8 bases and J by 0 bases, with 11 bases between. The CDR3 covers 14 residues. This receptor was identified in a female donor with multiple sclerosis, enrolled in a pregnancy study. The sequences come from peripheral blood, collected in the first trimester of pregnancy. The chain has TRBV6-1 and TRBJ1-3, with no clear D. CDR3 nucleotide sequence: TGTGCCAGCTCTCGGTTTCTCTCTGGAAACACCATATATTTT. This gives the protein CASSRFLSGNTIYF.